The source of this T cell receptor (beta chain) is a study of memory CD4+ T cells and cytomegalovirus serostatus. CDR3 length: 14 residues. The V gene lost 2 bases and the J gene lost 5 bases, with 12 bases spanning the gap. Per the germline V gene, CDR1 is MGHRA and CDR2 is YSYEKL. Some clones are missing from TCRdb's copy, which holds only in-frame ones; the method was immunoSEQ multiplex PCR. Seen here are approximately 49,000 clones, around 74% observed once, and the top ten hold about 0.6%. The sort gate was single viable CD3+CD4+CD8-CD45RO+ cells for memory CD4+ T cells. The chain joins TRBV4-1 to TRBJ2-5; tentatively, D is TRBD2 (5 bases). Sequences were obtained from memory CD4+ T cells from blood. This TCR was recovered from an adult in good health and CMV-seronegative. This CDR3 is CASSQRGVRETQYF. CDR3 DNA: TGCGCCAGCAGCCAACGGGGAGTACGGGAGACCCAGTACTTC.